These 11 T cell receptor beta chains came from one sample sequenced in a study of T cells after yellow fever vaccination (dated by TCRdb to the late 2010s). Sample treatment or condition, as interpreted from the label and publication: live attenuated yellow fever vaccine strain. The library relied on 5' RACE. The run used an Illumina NovaSeq 6000. TCRdb trimmed public reads at Q25 via fastp, called clones via MiXCR and kept in-frame beta chains. Every distinct CDR3 protein forms one entry, paired with its most common genes and DNA. The sample data list roughly 320,000 distinct CDR3 sequences, and around 11% of these were observed just once. About 3% of the sample is held by the ten biggest clonotypes. The sequenced sample was CD4+ T cells sorted from PBMCs, obtained 45 days after the yellow fever booster vaccination. These receptors all stem from a man between 18 and 35 years old who received the YFV17D yellow fever vaccine.

This clonotype has a handful of counts. The chain joins TRBV20-1 to TRBJ1-5; possible D gene TRBD1, 6 bases. CDR1 is DFQATT, CDR2 SNEGSKA, per germline (reference sequence). Trimming pared 5 bases from V and 3 bases from J, leaving 8 bases between. This CDR3 has 12 residues. CDR3 nucleotides: TGCAGTGCTGAGGGGGACAATCAGCCCCAGCATTTT. Translating it yields CSAEGDNQPQHF.

The rearrangement links TRBV2 to TRBJ2-7; D gene ambiguous. CDR3 length: 14 residues. The germline V and J ends were trimmed by 4 bases and 3 bases, with 13 bases remaining between them. From germline, CDR1 is SNHLY and CDR2 FYNNEI. The CDR3, as DNA: TGTGCCAGCAGTGCGGACCAGAGTCTCTACGAGCAGTACTTC. Translation gives CASSADQSLYEQYF.

The CDR3 loop reads CSAVRDSNSPLHF. In nucleotides, the CDR3 is TGCAGTGCTGTCCGGGACAGTAATTCACCCCTCCACTTT. The chain joins TRBV20-1 to TRBJ1-6; 7 bases map to TRBD1. Per germline, CDR1 DFQATT and CDR2 SNEGSKA (reference sequence). Trimming cost V 5 bases and J 6 bases; bases outside gene matches: 4. The CDR3 runs to 13 residues.

The table lists this clonotype with a few counts. The V call is TRBV9, the J call TRBJ1-2; D ambiguous. Per germline, CDR1 SGDLS and CDR2 YYNGEE. The CDR3 runs to 14 residues. The germline V and J ends were trimmed by 1 base and 1 base, with 8 bases remaining between them. CDR3 residues: CASSVSVSNYGYTF. CDR3 nucleotides: TGTGCCAGCAGCGTATCAGTCAGTAACTATGGCTACACCTTC.

J is TRBJ1-4 and V is TRBV3-1; D not resolved. From germline, CDR1 is LGHDT and CDR2 YNNKEL (reference sequence). V shed 2 bases and J shed 2 bases, with 9 bases lying between them. This CDR3 contains 15 residues. The CDR3 nucleotides are TGTGCCAGCAGCCAAAACAGACGGACTAATGAAAAACTGTTTTTT. Its translation is CASSQNRRTNEKLFF.

This clonotype was seen more than once but under ten times. The CDR3 DNA reads TGCAGTGCTAGAACTCACAGTTCAGGGAAAGATACGCAGTATTTT. Its translation is CSARTHSSGKDTQYF. V is TRBV20-1 and J is TRBJ2-3; perhaps TRBD1 as D (5 bases). There are 15 residues in the CDR3. Per germline, CDR1 DFQATT and CDR2 SNEGSKA (reference sequence). Trimming cost V 2 bases and J 5 bases, with 17 bases left between them.

This clonotype was recorded a few times. This chain connects TRBV7-9 to TRBJ2-7; D possibly corresponds to TRBD2 (5 bases). Germline assignment: CDR1 SEHNR and CDR2 FQNEAQ (reference sequence). This CDR3 has 13 residues. The V end was cut by 5 bases, the J end by 2 bases, with 10 bases between. The CDR3 region is CASSPREPYEQYF. Written as DNA, the CDR3 is TGTGCCAGCAGCCCGAGGGAGCCCTACGAGCAGTACTTC. Complete variable domain (other parts from reference TRBV7-9 and TRBJ2-7): DTGVSQNPRHKITKRGQNVTFRCDPISEHNRLYWYRQTLGQGPEFLTYFQNEAQLEKSRLLSDRFSAERPKGSFSTLEIQRTEQGDSAMYLCASSPREPYEQYFGPGTRLTVT.

This clonotype was counted a few times. J is TRBJ2-1 and V is TRBV5-5; 10 nucleotides match TRBD2. Trimming cost V 1 base and J 6 bases; bases outside gene matches: 4. CDR1 is SGHKS and CDR2 is YYEKEE in the germline V gene (reference sequence). CDR3 length equals 15 residues. This CDR3 is CASSLLLAGSNEQFF. In DNA form, the CDR3 reads TGTGCCAGCAGCTTGTTACTAGCGGGGTCCAATGAGCAGTTCTTC.

The J gene is TRBJ1-6, the V gene TRBV12-3 or TRBV12-4; maybe TRBD1 (5 bases). The CDR3 covers 13 residues. The germline V and J ends were trimmed by 4 bases and 15 bases, with 16 bases remaining between them. CDR3 in DNA: TGTGCCAGCAGTTCACCAGGGTTCTACGGCCTCCACTTT. The encoded protein is CASSSPGFYGLHF.

This clonotype was found many times. The V call is TRBV18, the J call TRBJ1-1; D gene unclear. Germline V gene data show CDR1 as KGHSH and CDR2 as LQKENI. V lost 4 bases and J 0 bases, leaving 9 bases between the germline ends. The CDR3 runs to 14 residues. The CDR3 bases are TGTGCCAGCTCACTCGACACCCTGAACACTGAAGCTTTCTTT. It is translated as CASSLDTLNTEAFF.

V gene TRBV6-5 combines with J gene TRBJ1-3; D not resolved. V shed 2 bases and J shed 0 bases, with 5 bases lying between them. The CDR3 length is 14 residues. CDR1 MNHEY and CDR2 SVGAGI come from the germline V gene. The CDR3, as DNA: TGTGCCAGCAGTTACCGGGGCTCTGGAAACACCATATATTTT. Translation: CASSYRGSGNTIYF.